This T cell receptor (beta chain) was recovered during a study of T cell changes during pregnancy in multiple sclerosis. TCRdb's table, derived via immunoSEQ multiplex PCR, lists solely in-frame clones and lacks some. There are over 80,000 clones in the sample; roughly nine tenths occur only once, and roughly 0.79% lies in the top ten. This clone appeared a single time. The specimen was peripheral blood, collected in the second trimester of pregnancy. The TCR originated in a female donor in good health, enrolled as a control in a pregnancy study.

The CDR3 spells CASSRGTQTNYGYTF. The CDR3 DNA is TGTGCCAGCAGCCGCGGGACCCAGACTAACTATGGCTACACCTTC. The chain recombines TRBV7-9 with TRBJ1-2, with D possibly being TRBD1 (5 bases). The CDR3 runs 15 residues. Trimming left V 5 bases short and J 0 bases short, with 13 bases between. The germline V gene has CDR1 SEHNR and CDR2 FQNEAQ (reference sequence). Full variable domain (outside the CDR3, taken from reference TRBV7-9 and TRBJ1-2): DTGVSQNPRHKITKRGQNVTFRCDPISEHNRLYWYRQTLGQGPEFLTYFQNEAQLEKSRLLSDRFSAERPKGSFSTLEIQRTEQGDSAMYLCASSRGTQTNYGYTFGSGTRLTVV.